The 5 T cell receptor beta chains in this list originate from one sample, sequenced in a study of human T cells and chemical hapten exposure. Time point of the sample: patch test 1, 2 weeks after DPC sensitization. Indicated treatment: therapeutic diphenylcyclopropenone sensitization with weekly scalp DPC. TCRdb passed the RACE reads through MiXCR, listing each CDR3 protein once. Of around 300,000 distinct CDR3 sequences listed, about 7% are singletons. The sample was whole blood, taken in connection with sensitization to the hapten diphenylcyclopropenone (DPC). Receptors originate from a woman aged 18-29 years with alopecia areata. Some clones in this sample may be carry-over from other donors' samples.

The sample holds a few counts of this clonotype. The CDR3 nucleotides are TGTGCCAGCAGCCAAGAGCGGGGCGGGAACCCTCATAATTCACCCCTCCACTTT. It specifies CASSQERGGNPHNSPLHF. The chain combines TRBV4-2 with TRBJ1-6; D is perhaps TRBD1 (5 bases). Germline CDR1 reads LGHNA; CDR2 reads YNFKEQ. This CDR3 region has 18 residues. V lost 0 bases to trimming and J lost 5 bases, with 17 bases between them.

The sample holds many counts of this clonotype. The chain links TRBV9 to TRBJ2-2, with D tentatively TRBD1 (5 bases). Germline V gene data show CDR1 as SGDLS and CDR2 as YYNGEE. This CDR3 comprises 14 residues. V lost 3 bases and J lost 1, with 7 bases in between. CDR3 sequence: CASSAGQNTGELFF. CDR3 in DNA: TGTGCCAGCAGCGCTGGACAGAACACCGGGGAGCTGTTTTTT.

This clonotype was seen more than once but under ten times. The chain joins TRBV9 to TRBJ2-3, with 8 bases identical to TRBD2. Germline-derived CDR1 and CDR2 are SGDLS and YYNGEE. This CDR3 spans 16 amino acids. The junction had 9 bases not matched to a gene; V was cut back by 2 bases and J by 4 bases. The DNA of the CDR3 is TGTGCCAGCAGCGTTCGCGGGACTAGTAGGGCAGATACGCAGTATTTT. Translating it yields CASSVRGTSRADTQYF. Complete variable domain (other parts from reference TRBV9 and TRBJ2-3): DSGVTQTPKHLITATGQRVTLRCSPRSGDLSVYWYQQSLDQGLQFLIQYYNGEERAKGNILERFSAQQFPDLHSELNLSSLELGDSALYFCASSVRGTSRADTQYFGPGTRLTVL.

Details on this clonotype: A much larger clone differs by one base, so this may be a read error. The gene calls are TRBV11-1 and TRBJ2-7, with 7 positions matching TRBD1. V lost 5 bases to trimming and J lost 8 bases; unmatched junction nucleotides: 9. The CDR3 is 13 residues long. CDR1 and CDR2 (germline): SGHAT, FQDESV (reference sequence). The CDR3 DNA reads TGTGCCAGCAGCCTTGACAGGGATTACAAGCAGTACTTC. Amino acid sequence: CASSLDRDYKQYF. Combining the CDR3 with reference TRBV11-1 and TRBJ2-7 gives the whole variable domain EAEVAQSPRYKITEKSQAVAFWCDPISGHATLYWYRQILGQGPELLVQFQDESVVDDSQLPKDRFSAERLKGVDSTLKIQPAELGDSAMYLCASSLDRDYKQYFGPGTRLTVT.

This clonotype was observed at least ten times. V and J are TRBV5-4 and TRBJ2-3; the match to TRBD2 covers 7 bases. The CDR3 consists of 14 residues. J gave up 2 bases and V 10 bases, and 10 bases lay outside the gene matches. From germline, CDR1 is SGHNT and CDR2 YYREEE (reference sequence). CDR3 sequence: CASSRRGNTDTQYF. Here the CDR3 DNA reads TGTGCCTCCTCCCGGCGGGGGAACACAGATACGCAGTATTTT.